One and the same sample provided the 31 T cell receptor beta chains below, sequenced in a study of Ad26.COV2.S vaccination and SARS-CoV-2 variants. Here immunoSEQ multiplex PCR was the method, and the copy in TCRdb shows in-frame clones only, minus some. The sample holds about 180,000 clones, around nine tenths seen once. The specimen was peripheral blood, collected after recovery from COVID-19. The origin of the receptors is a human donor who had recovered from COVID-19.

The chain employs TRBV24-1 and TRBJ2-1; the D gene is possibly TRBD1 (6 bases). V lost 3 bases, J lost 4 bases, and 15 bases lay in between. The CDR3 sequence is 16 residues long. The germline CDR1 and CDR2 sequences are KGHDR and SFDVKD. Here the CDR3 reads CATSDPVWGPYNEQFF. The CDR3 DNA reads TGTGCCACCAGTGATCCCGTCTGGGGGCCTTACAATGAGCAGTTCTTC.

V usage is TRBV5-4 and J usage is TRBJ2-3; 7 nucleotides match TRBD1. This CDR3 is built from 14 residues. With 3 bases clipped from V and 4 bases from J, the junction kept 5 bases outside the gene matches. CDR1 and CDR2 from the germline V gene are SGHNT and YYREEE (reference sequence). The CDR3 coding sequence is TGTGCCAGCAGCTGGGGACAGCTGGCAGATACGCAGTATTTT. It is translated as CASSWGQLADTQYF.

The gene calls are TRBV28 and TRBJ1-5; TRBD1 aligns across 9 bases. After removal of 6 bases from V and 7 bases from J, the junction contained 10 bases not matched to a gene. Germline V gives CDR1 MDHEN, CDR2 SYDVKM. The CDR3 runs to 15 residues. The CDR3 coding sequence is TGTGCCAGCAGCTCCTCCGGGACAGGGTACCAGCCCCAGCATTTT. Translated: CASSSSGTGYQPQHF.

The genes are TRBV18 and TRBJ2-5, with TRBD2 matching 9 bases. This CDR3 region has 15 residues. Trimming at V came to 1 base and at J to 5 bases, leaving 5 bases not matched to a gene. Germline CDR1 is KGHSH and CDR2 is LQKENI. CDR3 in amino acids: CASSPRGRAEETQYF. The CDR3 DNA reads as TGTGCCAGCTCACCACGCGGGAGGGCCGAGGAGACCCAGTACTTC.

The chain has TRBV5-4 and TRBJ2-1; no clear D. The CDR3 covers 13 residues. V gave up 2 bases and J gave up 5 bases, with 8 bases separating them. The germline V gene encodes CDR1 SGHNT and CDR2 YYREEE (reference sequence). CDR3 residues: CASSFVPNNEQFF. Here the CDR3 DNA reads TGTGCCAGCAGCTTTGTCCCCAACAATGAGCAGTTCTTC.

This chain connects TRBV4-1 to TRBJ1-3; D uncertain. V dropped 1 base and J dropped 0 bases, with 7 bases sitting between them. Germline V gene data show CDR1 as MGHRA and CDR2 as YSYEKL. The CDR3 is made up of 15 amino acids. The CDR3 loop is CASSQAGFSGNTIYF. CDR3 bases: TGCGCCAGCAGCCAAGCTGGGTTCTCTGGAAACACCATATATTTT.

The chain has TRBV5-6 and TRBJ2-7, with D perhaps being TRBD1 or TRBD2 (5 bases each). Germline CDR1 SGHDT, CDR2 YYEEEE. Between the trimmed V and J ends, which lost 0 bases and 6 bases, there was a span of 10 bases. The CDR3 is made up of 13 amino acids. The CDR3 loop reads CASSLGGKGEQYF. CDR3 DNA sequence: TGTGCCAGCAGCTTGGGGGGGAAGGGCGAGCAGTACTTC.

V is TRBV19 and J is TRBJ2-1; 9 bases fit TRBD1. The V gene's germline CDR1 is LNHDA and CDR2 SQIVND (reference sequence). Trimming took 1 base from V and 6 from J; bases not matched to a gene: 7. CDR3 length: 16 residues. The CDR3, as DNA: TGTGCCAGTAGTATAGGAAACAGGGGGCCTGGCAATGAGCAGTTCTTC. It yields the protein CASSIGNRGPGNEQFF.

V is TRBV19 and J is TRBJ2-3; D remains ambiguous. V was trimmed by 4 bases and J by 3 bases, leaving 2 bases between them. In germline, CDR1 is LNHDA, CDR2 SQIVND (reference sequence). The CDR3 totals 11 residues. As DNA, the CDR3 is TGTGCCAGTAGTACGACAGATACGCAGTATTTT. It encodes CASSTTDTQYF.

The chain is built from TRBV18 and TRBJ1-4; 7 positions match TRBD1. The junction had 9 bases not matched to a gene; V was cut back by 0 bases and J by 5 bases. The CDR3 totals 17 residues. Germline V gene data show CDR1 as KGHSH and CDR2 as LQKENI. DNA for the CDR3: TGTGCCAGCTCACCACCTATACAGGGGCGATTGAATGAAAAACTGTTTTTT. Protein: CASSPPIQGRLNEKLFF.

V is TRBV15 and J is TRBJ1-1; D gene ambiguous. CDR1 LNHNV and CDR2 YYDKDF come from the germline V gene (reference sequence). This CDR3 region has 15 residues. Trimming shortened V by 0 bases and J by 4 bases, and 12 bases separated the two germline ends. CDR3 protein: CATSRDPGPGTEAFF. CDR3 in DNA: TGTGCCACCAGCAGAGATCCCGGGCCCGGCACTGAAGCTTTCTTT.

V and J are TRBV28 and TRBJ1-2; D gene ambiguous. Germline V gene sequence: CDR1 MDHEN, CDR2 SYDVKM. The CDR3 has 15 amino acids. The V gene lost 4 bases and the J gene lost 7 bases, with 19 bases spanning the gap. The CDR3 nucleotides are TGTGCCAGCAGTTCGTTTGGCCCGATTAGGGCTGGCTACACCTTC. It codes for CASSSFGPIRAGYTF.

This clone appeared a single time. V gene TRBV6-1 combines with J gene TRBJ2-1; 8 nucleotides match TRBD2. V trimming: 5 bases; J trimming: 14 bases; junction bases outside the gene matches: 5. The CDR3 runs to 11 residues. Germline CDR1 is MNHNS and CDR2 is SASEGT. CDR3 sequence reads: CASSLAGRKFF. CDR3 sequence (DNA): TGTGCCAGCAGTTTAGCGGGAAGGAAGTTCTTC.

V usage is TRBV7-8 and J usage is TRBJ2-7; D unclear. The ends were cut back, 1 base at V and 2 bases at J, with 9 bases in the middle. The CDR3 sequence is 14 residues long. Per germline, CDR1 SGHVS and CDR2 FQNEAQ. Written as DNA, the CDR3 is TGTGCCAGCAGCTTAGTTAGGGCCCCCTACGAGCAGTACTTC. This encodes CASSLVRAPYEQYF.

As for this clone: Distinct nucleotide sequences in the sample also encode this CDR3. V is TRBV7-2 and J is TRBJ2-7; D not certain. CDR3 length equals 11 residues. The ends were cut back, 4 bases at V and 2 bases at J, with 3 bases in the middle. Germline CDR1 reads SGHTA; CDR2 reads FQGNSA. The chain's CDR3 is CASSSTYEQYF. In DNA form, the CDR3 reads TGTGCCAGCAGCTCGACCTACGAGCAGTACTTC.

CDR3 nucleotides: TGTGCCAGCAGGGGTGTTGCAACTAATGAAAAACTGTTTTTT. As protein: CASRGVATNEKLFF. V and J are TRBV2 and TRBJ1-4; the D is unclear. This CDR3 is built from 14 residues. Germline lookup yields CDR1 SNHLY and CDR2 FYNNEI. V was pared by 6 bases and J by 0 bases, with 8 bases between.

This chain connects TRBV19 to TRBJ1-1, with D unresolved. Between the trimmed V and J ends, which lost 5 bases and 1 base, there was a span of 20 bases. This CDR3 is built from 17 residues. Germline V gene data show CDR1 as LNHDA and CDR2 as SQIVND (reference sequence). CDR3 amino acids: CASSLGPMRVSNTEAFF. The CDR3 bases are TGTGCCAGTAGTCTAGGTCCCATGAGGGTTTCGAACACTGAAGCTTTCTTT. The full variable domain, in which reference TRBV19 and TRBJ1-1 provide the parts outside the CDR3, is DGGITQSPKYLFRKEGQNVTLSCEQNLNHDAMYWYRQDPGQGLRLIYYSQIVNDFQKGDIAEGYSVSREKKESFPLTVTSAQKNPTAFYLCASSLGPMRVSNTEAFFGQGTRLTVV.

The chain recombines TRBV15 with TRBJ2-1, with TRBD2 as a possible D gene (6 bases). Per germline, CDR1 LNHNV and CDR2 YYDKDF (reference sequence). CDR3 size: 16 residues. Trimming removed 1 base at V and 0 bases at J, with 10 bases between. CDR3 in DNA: TGTGCCACCAGCAGAGTCCCGACTAGCTCCTACAATGAGCAGTTCTTC. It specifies CATSRVPTSSYNEQFF.

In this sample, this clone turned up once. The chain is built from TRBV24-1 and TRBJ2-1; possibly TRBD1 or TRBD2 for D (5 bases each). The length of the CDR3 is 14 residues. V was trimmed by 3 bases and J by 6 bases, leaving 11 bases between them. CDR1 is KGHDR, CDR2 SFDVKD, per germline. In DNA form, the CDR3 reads TGTGCCACCAGTGATCCTACTAGGGGCAATGAGCAGTTCTTC. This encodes CATSDPTRGNEQFF.

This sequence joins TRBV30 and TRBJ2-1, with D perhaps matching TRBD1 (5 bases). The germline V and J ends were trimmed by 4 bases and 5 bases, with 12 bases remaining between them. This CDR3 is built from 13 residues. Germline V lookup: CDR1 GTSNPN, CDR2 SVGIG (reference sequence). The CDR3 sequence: CAWTDWGHNEQFF. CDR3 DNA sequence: TGTGCCTGGACGGATTGGGGCCACAATGAGCAGTTCTTC. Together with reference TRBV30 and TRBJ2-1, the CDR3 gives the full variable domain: SQTIHQWPATLVQPVGSPLSLECTVEGTSNPNLYWYRQAAGRGLQLLFYSVGIGQISSEVPQNLSASRPQDRQFILSSKKLLLSDSGFYLCAWTDWGHNEQFFGPGTRLTVL.

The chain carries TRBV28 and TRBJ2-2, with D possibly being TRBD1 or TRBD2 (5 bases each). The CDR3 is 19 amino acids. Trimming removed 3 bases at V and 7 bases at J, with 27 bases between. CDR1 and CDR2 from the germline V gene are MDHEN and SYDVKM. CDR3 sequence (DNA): TGTGCCAGCAGTTTGGTGCCAACTAGAGCGGAGTGGGGGAACGGGGAGCTGTTTTTT. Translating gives CASSLVPTRAEWGNGELFF.

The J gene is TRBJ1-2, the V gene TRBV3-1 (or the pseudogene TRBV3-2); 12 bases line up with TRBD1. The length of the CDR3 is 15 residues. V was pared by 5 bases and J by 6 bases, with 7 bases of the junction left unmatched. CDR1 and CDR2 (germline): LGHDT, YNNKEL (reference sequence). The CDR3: CASSWGDRGRDGYTF. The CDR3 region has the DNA TGTGCCAGCAGCTGGGGGGACAGGGGGCGAGATGGCTACACCTTC.

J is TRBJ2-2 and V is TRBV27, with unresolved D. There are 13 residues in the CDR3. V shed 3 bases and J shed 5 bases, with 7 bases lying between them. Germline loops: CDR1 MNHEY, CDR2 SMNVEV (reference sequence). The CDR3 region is CASSFQGTGELFF. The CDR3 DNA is TGTGCCAGCAGTTTCCAAGGGACCGGGGAGCTGTTTTTT.

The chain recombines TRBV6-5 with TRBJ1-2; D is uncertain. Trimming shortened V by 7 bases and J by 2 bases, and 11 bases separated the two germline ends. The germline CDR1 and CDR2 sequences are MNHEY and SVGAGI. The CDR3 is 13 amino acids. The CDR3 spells CASILTVNYGYTF. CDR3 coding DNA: TGTGCCAGCATTTTGACCGTGAACTATGGCTACACCTTC.

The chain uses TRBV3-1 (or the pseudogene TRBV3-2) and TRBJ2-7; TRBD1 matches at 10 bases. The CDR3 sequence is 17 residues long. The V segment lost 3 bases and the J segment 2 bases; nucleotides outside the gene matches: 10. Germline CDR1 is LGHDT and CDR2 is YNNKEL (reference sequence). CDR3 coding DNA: TGTGCCAGCAGCCAGGCCACCTCCGGGACAGGGGCCTACGAGCAGTACTTC. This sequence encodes CASSQATSGTGAYEQYF.

CDR3 bases: TGTGCCAGCTCACCTAAGGCAGGGGACTATGGCTACACCTTC. Residues: CASSPKAGDYGYTF. The gene calls are TRBV18 and TRBJ1-2; D is possibly TRBD1 (6 bases). V lost 3 bases and J 3 bases, leaving 11 bases between the germline ends. This CDR3 region has 14 residues. Germline lookup yields CDR1 KGHSH and CDR2 LQKENI.

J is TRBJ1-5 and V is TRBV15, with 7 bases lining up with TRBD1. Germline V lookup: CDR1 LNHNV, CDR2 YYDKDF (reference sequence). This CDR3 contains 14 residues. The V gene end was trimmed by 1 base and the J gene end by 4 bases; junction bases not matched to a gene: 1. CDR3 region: CATSRGTGNQPQHF. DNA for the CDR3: TGTGCCACCAGCAGAGGGACAGGTAATCAGCCCCAGCATTTT.

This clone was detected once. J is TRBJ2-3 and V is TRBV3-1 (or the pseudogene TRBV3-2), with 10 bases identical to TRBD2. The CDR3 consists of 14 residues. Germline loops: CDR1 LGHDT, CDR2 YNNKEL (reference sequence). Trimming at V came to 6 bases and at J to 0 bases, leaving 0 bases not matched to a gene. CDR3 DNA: TGTGCCAGCAGGGGACTAGCGAGCACAGATACGCAGTATTTT. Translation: CASRGLASTDTQYF.

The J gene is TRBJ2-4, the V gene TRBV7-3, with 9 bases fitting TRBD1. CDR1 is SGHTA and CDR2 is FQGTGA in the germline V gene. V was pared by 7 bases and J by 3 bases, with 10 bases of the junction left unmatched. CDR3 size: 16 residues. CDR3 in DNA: TGTGCCAGCAACCCCGGGACAGGGACGGGCAAAAACATTCAGTACTTC. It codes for CASNPGTGTGKNIQYF.

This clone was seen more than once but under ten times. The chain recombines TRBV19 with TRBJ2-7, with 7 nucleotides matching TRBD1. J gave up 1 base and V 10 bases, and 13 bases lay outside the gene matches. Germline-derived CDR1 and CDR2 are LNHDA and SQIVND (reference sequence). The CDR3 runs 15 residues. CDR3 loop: CATSNRDSPSYEQYF. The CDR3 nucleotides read TGTGCCACTTCAAACCGGGACAGTCCGTCCTACGAGCAGTACTTC.

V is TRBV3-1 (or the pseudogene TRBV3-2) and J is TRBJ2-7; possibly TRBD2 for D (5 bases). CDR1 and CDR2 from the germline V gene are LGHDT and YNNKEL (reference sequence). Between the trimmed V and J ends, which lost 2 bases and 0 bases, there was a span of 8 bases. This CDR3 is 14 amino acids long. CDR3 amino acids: CASSQMGSSYEQYF. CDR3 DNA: TGTGCCAGCAGCCAAATGGGGAGCTCCTACGAGCAGTACTTC.